This entry lists 20 T cell receptor beta chains sequenced from one sample in a study of blood T cell repertoires in COVID-19. This table comes from immunoSEQ multiplex PCR, and its TCRdb copy is limited to in-frame clones, with some not included. The sample carries 25,000 to 30,000 clones, roughly 70% recorded once. The sequencing input was peripheral blood. The source is a boy younger than 10 with active or convalescent COVID-19.

The chain employs TRBV25-1 and TRBJ2-7, with 11 bases fitting TRBD2. V was pared by 4 bases and J by 4 bases, with 9 bases of the junction left unmatched. Germline-derived CDR1 and CDR2 are MGHDK and SYGVNS. This CDR3 region has 16 residues. The CDR3 reads CASSGQELAGEYEQYF. In DNA form, the CDR3 reads TGTGCCAGCAGTGGGCAGGAACTAGCGGGAGAGTACGAGCAGTACTTC.

The chain recombines TRBV19 with TRBJ2-1; 13 nucleotides line up with TRBD2. The CDR3 runs to 17 residues. J was trimmed by 4 bases and V by 5 bases; bases with no gene match: 8. CDR1 is LNHDA, CDR2 SQIVND, per germline (reference sequence). The CDR3 protein is CASSSWTSGGPYNEQFF. In nucleotides, the CDR3 is TGTGCCAGTAGTTCATGGACTAGCGGGGGCCCTTACAATGAGCAGTTCTTC.

The chain carries TRBV2 and TRBJ1-2; D ambiguous. V lost 7 bases and J 3 bases, leaving 24 bases between the germline ends. The CDR3 is made up of 17 amino acids. Germline V gene data show CDR1 as SNHLY and CDR2 as FYNNEI. The CDR3 region has the DNA TGTGCCAGCAACTACAAAAGGGCCAACGGGAGCGACTATGGCTACACCTTC. The encoded protein is CASNYKRANGSDYGYTF.

This clone was counted only a few times. The chain has TRBV27 and TRBJ2-1, with D perhaps matching TRBD1 (6 bases). The CDR3 spans 13 residues. Germline-derived CDR1 and CDR2 are MNHEY and SMNVEV (reference sequence). The V gene lost 8 bases and the J gene lost 4 bases, with 12 bases spanning the gap. This chain's CDR3 is CASGNTGYNEQFF. As DNA, the CDR3 is TGTGCCAGCGGAAATACAGGGTACAATGAGCAGTTCTTC.

The J gene is TRBJ2-7, the V gene TRBV15; 8 bases fit TRBD2. CDR3 length: 15 residues. Trimming removed 5 bases from V and 1 base from J; junction bases left unmatched: 7. CDR1 and CDR2 (germline): LNHNV, YYDKDF (reference sequence). CDR3 amino acids: CATSLRGGPSYEQYF. The CDR3 DNA reads TGTGCCACCAGCCTTCGCGGGGGGCCTTCCTACGAGCAGTACTTC.

This clone was seen just once. This chain joins TRBV6-5 and TRBJ2-1, with a possible D match to TRBD2 (7 bases). V was cut by 7 bases and J by 0 bases, with 13 bases left in between. CDR3 length: 15 residues. The germline CDR1 and CDR2 sequences are MNHEY and SVGAGI. The CDR3 DNA reads TGTGCCAGCACCGGGGGGCCGAGCTCCTACAATGAGCAGTTCTTC. Its translation is CASTGGPSSYNEQFF.

This clone was recorded a few times. This rearrangement joins TRBV19 to TRBJ1-1; 11 bases match TRBD1. There are 16 residues in the CDR3. The germline CDR1 and CDR2 sequences are LNHDA and SQIVND (reference sequence). V lost 3 bases to trimming and J lost 1 base; unmatched junction nucleotides: 4. CDR3 in DNA: TGTGCCAGTAGTATTCGGACAGGGGGCCGGAACACTGAAGCTTTCTTT. Its translation: CASSIRTGGRNTEAFF.

V and J are TRBV29-1 and TRBJ2-1; possible D gene TRBD1, 5 bases. Germline V lookup: CDR1 SQVTM, CDR2 ANQGSEA. V was clipped by 1 base and J by 8 bases, with 21 bases between them. This CDR3 is 16 amino acids long. CDR3 sequence: CSVEVGWGLNKDEQFF. The CDR3 DNA reads TGCAGCGTTGAAGTGGGTTGGGGCCTGAATAAGGATGAGCAGTTCTTC.

This chain joins TRBV9 and TRBJ1-2; no clear D. The CDR3 is 13 amino acids. The V end was cut by 0 bases, the J end by 7 bases, with 10 bases between. From germline, CDR1 is SGDLS and CDR2 YYNGEE. CDR3 in amino acids: CASSVGGVGGYTF. CDR3 in DNA: TGTGCCAGCAGCGTAGGGGGAGTCGGTGGCTACACCTTC.

This chain uses TRBV2 with TRBJ2-1; TRBD1 agrees at 9 bases. This CDR3 has 15 residues. After removal of 5 bases from V and 6 bases from J, the junction contained 8 bases not matched to a gene. CDR1 is SNHLY and CDR2 is FYNNEI in the germline V gene. For the CDR3, the DNA is TGTGCCAGCAGTTTGACGGGACAGGGTGTCAATGAGCAGTTCTTC. It yields the protein CASSLTGQGVNEQFF.

This chain links TRBV6-5 with TRBJ2-3; a weak D match, TRBD2 (7 bases). Trimming cost V 2 bases and J 2 bases, with 11 bases left between them. Germline lookup yields CDR1 MNHEY and CDR2 SVGAGI. The CDR3 contains 15 residues. CDR3 coding DNA: TGTGCCAGCAGTTACGGAGGGGGGGTCACAGATACGCAGTATTTT. Protein sequence: CASSYGGGVTDTQYF.

The chain uses TRBV4-3 and TRBJ1-6; D gene ambiguous. CDR1 and CDR2 (germline): LGHNA, YSLEER. Trimming cost V 1 base and J 9 bases, with 22 bases left between them. The CDR3 is 18 residues long. The CDR3 bases are TGCGCCAGCAGCCAAGCCGTCCAGGCCCTCGGCTTTAGTTCACCCCTCCACTTT. Residues: CASSQAVQALGFSSPLHF.

This clone was observed a few times. The chain combines TRBV29-1 with TRBJ2-3, with a weak D call TRBD1 (6 bases). Germline V lookup: CDR1 SQVTM, CDR2 ANQGSEA. Trimming cost V 4 bases and J 2 bases, with 19 bases left between them. This CDR3 region has 16 residues. As DNA, the CDR3 is TGCAGCGTTGCAAGAGACAGGCTGGCTAACACAGATACGCAGTATTTT. This translates into CSVARDRLANTDTQYF.

The chain recombines TRBV19 with TRBJ2-3; 8 bases fit TRBD2. The V and J ends lost 6 bases and 6 bases, in that order; junction bases with no gene match: 11. This CDR3 is 15 amino acids long. Germline CDR1 is LNHDA and CDR2 is SQIVND (reference sequence). CDR3 nucleotides: TGTGCCAGTAGCAGGACTAGCCACATGTCGGATACGCAGTATTTT. Protein: CASSRTSHMSDTQYF.

This chain uses TRBV2 with TRBJ2-7; 13 bases are a match to TRBD2. The CDR3 extends over 16 amino acids. With 6 bases clipped from V and 3 bases from J, the junction kept 8 bases outside the gene matches. From germline, CDR1 is SNHLY and CDR2 FYNNEI. DNA for the CDR3: TGTGCCAGCAGGCCCGGACTAGCGGGGGAGATCTACGAGCAGTACGTC. Its protein product is CASRPGLAGEIYEQYV.

This clone was observed once. This chain connects TRBV5-1 to TRBJ2-1; D unclear. Germline assignment: CDR1 SGHRS and CDR2 YFSETQ. V was trimmed by 4 bases and J by 7 bases, leaving 12 bases between them. The CDR3 runs 13 residues. CDR3 region: CASSAGRENEQFF. CDR3 bases: TGCGCCAGCAGCGCTGGGCGTGAAAATGAGCAGTTCTTC.

J is TRBJ2-1 and V is TRBV21-1; no DNA check was done on the table's D call, TRBD2. TRBV21-1 is given as a pseudogene. CDR3 length equals 19 residues. The CDR3 loop is CASSKWGASGGQPDNEQFF. For the CDR3, the DNA is TGTGCCAGCAGCAAATGGGGTGCGAGCGGGGGGCAGCCGGACAATGAGCAGTTCTTC.

This clone was picked up one time. The chain employs TRBV5-4 and TRBJ2-5, with a possible D match to TRBD1 (7 bases). Trimming shortened V by 0 bases and J by 5 bases, and 17 bases separated the two germline ends. Looked up from germline, CDR1 is SGHNT and CDR2 is YYREEE (reference sequence). This CDR3 has 16 residues. CDR3 nucleotides: TGTGCCAGCAGCTTGGGAGGGGGCGCGGGGATGGAGACCCAGTACTTC. As protein: CASSLGGGAGMETQYF. Combining the CDR3 with reference TRBV5-4 and TRBJ2-5 gives the whole variable domain ETGVTQSPTHLIKTRGQQVTLRCSSQSGHNTVSWYQQALGQGPQFIFQYYREEENGRGNFPPRFSGLQFPNYSSELNVNALELDDSALYLCASSLGGGAGMETQYFGPGTRLLVL.

This chain joins TRBV19 and TRBJ2-2; 8 nucleotides line up with TRBD1. From germline, CDR1 is LNHDA and CDR2 SQIVND (reference sequence). V lost 10 bases and J lost 0; bases outside the gene matches: 4. The CDR3 contains 14 residues. The CDR3 reads CATPDRANTGELFF. CDR3 sequence (DNA): TGTGCCACCCCGGACAGGGCGAACACCGGGGAGCTGTTTTTT. The full variable domain, with the rest looked up from reference TRBV19 and TRBJ2-2, is DGGITQSPKYLFRKEGQNVTLSCEQNLNHDAMYWYRQDPGQGLRLIYYSQIVNDFQKGDIAEGYSVSREKKESFPLTVTSAQKNPTAFYLCATPDRANTGELFFGEGSRLTVL.

The chain uses TRBV9 and TRBJ2-3; TRBD2 matches 7 bases. With V trimmed by 2 bases and J by 2 bases, 5 bases remained unmatched. CDR1 and CDR2 from the germline V gene are SGDLS and YYNGEE. The CDR3 consists of 15 residues. This CDR3 is CASSVGGTTTDTQYF. The CDR3 nucleotides read TGTGCCAGCAGCGTCGGCGGGACTACCACAGATACGCAGTATTTT. The full variable domain, in which reference TRBV9 and TRBJ2-3 provide the parts outside the CDR3, is DSGVTQTPKHLITATGQRVTLRCSPRSGDLSVYWYQQSLDQGLQFLIQYYNGEERAKGNILERFSAQQFPDLHSELNLSSLELGDSALYFCASSVGGTTTDTQYFGPGTRLTVL.